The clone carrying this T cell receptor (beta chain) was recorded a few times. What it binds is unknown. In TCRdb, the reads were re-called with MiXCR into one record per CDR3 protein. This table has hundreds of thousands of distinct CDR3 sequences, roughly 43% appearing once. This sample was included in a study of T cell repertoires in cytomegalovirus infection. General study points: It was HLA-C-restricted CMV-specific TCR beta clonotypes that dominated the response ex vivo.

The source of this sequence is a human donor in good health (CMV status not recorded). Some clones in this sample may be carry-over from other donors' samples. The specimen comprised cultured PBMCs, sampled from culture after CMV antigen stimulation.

DNA of the CDR3: TGTGCCAGCAGCCGGGACTTCTACAATGAGCAGTTCTTC. It specifies CASSRDFYNEQFF. The chain employs TRBV11-3 and TRBJ2-1; tentative D call: TRBD2 (6 bases). The V and J ends lost 5 bases and 3 bases respectively, with 8 bases between them. Germline CDR1 SGHNT, CDR2 YENEEA. This CDR3 has 13 amino acids.